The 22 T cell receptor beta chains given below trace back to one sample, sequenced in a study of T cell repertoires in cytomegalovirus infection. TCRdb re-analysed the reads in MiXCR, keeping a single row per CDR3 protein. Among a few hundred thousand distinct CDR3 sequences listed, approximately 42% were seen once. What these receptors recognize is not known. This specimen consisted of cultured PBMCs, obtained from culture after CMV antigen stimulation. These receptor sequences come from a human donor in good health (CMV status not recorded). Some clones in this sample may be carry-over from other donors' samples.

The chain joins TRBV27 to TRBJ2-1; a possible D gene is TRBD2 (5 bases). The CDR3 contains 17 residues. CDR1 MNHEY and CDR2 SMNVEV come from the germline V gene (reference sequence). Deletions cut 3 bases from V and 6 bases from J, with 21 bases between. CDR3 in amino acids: CASSFSLGLPTGNEQFF. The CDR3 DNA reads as TGTGCCAGCAGTTTCTCATTAGGACTCCCCACTGGCAATGAGCAGTTCTTC.

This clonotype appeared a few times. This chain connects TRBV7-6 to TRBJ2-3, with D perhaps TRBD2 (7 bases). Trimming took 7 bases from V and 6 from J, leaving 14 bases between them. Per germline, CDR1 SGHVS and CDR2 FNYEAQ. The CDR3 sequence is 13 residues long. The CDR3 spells CASNEGGTDTQYF. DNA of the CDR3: TGTGCCAGCAACGAGGGGGGGACGGATACGCAGTATTTT.

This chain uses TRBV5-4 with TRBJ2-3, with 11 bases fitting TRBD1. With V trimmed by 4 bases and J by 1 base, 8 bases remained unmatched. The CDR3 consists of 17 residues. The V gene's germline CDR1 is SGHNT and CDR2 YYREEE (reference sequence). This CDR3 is CASSGRTGGAGTDTQYF. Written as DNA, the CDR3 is TGTGCCAGCAGCGGCAGGACAGGGGGCGCGGGCACAGATACGCAGTATTTT.

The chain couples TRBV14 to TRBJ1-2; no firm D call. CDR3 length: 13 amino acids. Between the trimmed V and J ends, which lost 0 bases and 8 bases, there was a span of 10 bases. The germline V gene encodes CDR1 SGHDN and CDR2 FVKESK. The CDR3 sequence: CASSQEFEEGYTF. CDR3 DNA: TGTGCCAGCAGCCAAGAATTCGAAGAGGGCTACACCTTC.

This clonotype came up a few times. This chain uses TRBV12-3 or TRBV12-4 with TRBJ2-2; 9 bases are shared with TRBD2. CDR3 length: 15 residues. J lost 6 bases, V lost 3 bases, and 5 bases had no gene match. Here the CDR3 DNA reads TGTGCCAGCAGTTTCGGGGCGGGAGGGCCCGGGGAGCTGTTTTTT. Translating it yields CASSFGAGGPGELFF.

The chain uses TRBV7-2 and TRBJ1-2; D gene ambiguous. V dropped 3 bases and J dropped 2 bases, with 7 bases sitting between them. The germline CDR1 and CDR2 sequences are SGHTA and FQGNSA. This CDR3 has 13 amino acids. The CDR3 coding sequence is TGTGCCAGCAGCTTTCGTTCGAACTATGGCTACACCTTC. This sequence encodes CASSFRSNYGYTF.

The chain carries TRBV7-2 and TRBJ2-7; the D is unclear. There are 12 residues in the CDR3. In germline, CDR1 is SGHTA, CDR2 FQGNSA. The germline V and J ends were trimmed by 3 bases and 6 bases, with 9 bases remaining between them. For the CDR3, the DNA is TGTGCCAGCAGCTTTGGCCTACCCGAGCAGTACTTC. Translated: CASSFGLPEQYF.

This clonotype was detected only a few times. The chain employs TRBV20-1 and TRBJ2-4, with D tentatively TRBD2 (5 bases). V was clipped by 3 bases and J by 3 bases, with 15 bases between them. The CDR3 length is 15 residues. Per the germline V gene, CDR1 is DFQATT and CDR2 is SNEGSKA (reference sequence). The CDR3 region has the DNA TGCAGTGCTAGCGGGGTCACCCGGGGCAAAAACATTCAGTACTTC. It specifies CSASGVTRGKNIQYF.

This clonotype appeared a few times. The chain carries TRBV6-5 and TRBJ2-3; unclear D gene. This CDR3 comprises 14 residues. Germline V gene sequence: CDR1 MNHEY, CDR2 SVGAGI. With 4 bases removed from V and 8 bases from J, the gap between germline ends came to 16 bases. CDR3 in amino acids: CASSSGLIVGTQYF. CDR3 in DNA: TGTGCCAGCAGTTCGGGTTTGATTGTCGGTACGCAGTATTTT.

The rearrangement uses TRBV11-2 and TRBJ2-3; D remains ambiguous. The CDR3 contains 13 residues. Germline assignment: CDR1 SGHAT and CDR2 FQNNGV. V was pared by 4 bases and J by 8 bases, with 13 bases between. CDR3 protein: CASSSSALSTQYF. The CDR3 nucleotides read TGTGCCAGCAGCTCCTCGGCCCTCAGTACGCAGTATTTT.

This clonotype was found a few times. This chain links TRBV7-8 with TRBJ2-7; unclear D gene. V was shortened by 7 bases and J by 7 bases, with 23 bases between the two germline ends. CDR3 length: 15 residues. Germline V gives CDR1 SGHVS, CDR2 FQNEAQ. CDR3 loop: CASNQPPGGPEEQYF. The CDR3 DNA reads TGTGCCAGCAACCAACCACCGGGTGGGCCAGAGGAGCAGTACTTC.

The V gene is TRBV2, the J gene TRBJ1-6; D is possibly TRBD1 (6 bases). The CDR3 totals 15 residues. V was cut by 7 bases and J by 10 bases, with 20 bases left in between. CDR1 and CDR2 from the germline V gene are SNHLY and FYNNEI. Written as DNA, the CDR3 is TGTGCCAGCACCCCCTGGGGGGGGCAGGGCTCACCCCTCCACTTT. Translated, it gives CASTPWGGQGSPLHF.

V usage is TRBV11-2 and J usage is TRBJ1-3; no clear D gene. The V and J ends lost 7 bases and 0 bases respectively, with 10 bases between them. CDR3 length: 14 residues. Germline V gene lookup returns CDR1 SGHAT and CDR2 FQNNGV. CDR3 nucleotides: TGTGCCAGCATGGCCGATAGCTCTGGAAACACCATATATTTT. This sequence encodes CASMADSSGNTIYF.

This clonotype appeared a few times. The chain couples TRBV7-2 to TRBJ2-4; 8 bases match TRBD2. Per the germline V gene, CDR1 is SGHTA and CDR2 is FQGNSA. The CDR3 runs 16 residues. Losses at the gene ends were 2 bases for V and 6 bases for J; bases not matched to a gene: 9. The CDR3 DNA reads TGTGCCAGCAGCTTATCGGCCCTCGGGGGGGCAAACATTCAGTACTTC. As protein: CASSLSALGGANIQYF.

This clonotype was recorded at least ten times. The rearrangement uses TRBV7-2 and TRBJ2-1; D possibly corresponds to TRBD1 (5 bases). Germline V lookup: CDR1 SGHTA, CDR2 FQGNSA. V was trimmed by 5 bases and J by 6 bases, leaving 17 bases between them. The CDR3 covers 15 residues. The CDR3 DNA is TGTGCCAGCAGCCCCGTGGCTGGAAGGGGCAATGAGCAGTTCTTC. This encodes CASSPVAGRGNEQFF.

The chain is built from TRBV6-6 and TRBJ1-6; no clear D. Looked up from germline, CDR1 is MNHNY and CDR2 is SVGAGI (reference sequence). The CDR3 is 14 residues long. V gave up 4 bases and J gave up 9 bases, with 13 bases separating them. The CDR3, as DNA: TGTGCCAGCAGTTCCCGAGACTTTATTTCACCCCTCCACTTT. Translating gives CASSSRDFISPLHF.

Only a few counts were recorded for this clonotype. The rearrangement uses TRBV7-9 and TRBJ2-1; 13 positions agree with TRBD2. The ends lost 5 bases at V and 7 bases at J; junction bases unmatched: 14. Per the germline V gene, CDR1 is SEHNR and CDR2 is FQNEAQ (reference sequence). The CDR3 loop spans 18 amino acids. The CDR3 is CASSQTSGRELISNEQFF. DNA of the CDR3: TGTGCCAGCAGCCAAACTAGCGGGAGGGAACTGATCTCTAATGAGCAGTTCTTC.

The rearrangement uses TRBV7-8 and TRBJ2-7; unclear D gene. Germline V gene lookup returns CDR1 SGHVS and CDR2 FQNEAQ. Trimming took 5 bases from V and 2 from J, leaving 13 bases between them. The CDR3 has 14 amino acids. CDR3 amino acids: CASSPHYVPYEQYF. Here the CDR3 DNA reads TGTGCCAGCAGCCCCCACTATGTCCCCTACGAGCAGTACTTC.

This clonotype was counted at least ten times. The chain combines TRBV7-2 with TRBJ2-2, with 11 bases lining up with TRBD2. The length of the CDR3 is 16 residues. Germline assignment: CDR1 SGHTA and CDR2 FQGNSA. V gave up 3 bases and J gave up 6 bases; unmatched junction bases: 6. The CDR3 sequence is CASSFTSGSGSGELFF. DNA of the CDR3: TGTGCCAGCAGCTTCACTAGCGGGAGTGGCTCCGGGGAGCTGTTTTTT.

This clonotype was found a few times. In DNA form, the CDR3 reads TGTGCCAGCACTTTGGTCAGGGGAACCTACGAGCAGTACTTC. This translates into CASTLVRGTYEQYF. V is TRBV6-1 and J is TRBJ2-7; D might be TRBD1 (6 bases). Germline V gene sequence: CDR1 MNHNS, CDR2 SASEGT. V was cut by 7 bases and J by 2 bases, with 15 bases left in between. The CDR3 spans 14 residues.

The CDR3 DNA sequence: TGCGCCAGCAGCCAAGCCCGGCAGGATACGCAGTATTTT. It is translated as CASSQARQDTQYF. The chain combines TRBV4-1 with TRBJ2-3; D ambiguous. The ends were cut back, 1 base at V and 6 bases at J, with 8 bases in the middle. Germline V lookup: CDR1 MGHRA, CDR2 YSYEKL. The CDR3 loop spans 13 amino acids.

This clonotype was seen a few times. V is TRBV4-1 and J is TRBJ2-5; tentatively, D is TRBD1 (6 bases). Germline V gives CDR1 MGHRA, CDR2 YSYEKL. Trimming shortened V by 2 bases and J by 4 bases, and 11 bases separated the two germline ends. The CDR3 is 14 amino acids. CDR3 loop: CASSQSSGVETQYF. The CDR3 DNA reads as TGCGCCAGCAGCCAATCCTCAGGGGTAGAGACCCAGTACTTC.